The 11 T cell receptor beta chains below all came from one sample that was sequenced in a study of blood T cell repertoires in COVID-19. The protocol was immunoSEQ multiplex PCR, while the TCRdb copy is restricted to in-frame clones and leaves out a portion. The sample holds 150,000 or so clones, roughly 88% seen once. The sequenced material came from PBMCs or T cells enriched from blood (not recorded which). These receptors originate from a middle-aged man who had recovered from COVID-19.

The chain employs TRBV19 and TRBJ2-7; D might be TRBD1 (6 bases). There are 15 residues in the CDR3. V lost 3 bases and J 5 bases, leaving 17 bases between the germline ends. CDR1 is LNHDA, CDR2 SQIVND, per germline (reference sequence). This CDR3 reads CASSIRRTAPHEQYF. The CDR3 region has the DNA TGTGCCAGTAGTATTAGGCGGACAGCCCCCCACGAGCAGTACTTC.

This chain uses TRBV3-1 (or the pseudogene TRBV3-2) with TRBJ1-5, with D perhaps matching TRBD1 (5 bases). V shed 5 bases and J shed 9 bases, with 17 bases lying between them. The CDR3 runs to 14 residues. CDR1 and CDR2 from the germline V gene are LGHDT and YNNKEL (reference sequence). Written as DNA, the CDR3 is TGTGCCAGCAGCATGGGGCAGACCAAGGGGCCCCAGCATTTT. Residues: CASSMGQTKGPQHF.

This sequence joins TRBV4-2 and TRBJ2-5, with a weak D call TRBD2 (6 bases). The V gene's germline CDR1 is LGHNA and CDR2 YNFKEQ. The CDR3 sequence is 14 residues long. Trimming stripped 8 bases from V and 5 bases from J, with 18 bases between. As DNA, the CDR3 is TGTGCCAGCCATGGCGGGGCCTTTGGGGAGACCCAGTACTTC. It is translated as CASHGGAFGETQYF.

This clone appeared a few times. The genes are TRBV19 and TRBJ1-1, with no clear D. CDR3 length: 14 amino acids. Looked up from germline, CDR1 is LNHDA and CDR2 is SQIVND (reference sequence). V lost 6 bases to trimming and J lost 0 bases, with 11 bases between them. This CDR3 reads CASSTGAVNTEAFF. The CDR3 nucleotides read TGTGCCAGTAGCACGGGAGCGGTGAACACTGAAGCTTTCTTT.

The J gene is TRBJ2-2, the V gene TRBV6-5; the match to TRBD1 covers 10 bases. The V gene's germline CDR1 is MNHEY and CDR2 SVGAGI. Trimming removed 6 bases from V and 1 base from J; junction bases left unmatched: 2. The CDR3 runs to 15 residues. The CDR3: CASSRDRGNTGELFF. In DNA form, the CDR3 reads TGTGCCAGCAGCCGGGACAGGGGGAACACCGGGGAGCTGTTTTTT.

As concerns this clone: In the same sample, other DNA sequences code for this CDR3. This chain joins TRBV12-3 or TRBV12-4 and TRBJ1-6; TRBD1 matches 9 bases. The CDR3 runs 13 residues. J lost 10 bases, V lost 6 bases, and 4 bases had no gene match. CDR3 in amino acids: CASRGQGGSPLHF. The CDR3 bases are TGTGCCAGCAGGGGACAGGGAGGCTCACCCCTCCACTTT.

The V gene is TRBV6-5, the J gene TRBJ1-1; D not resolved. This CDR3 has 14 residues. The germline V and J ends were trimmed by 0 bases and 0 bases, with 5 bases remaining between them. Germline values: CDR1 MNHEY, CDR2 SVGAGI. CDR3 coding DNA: TGTGCCAGCAGTTACTCAGCCTTGAACACTGAAGCTTTCTTT. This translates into CASSYSALNTEAFF.

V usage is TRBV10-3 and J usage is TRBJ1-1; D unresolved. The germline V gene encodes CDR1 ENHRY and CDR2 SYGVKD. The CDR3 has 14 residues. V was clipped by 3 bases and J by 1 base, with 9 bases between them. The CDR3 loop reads CAISEIQSNTEAFF. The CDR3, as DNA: TGTGCCATCAGTGAAATTCAGTCGAACACTGAAGCTTTCTTT.

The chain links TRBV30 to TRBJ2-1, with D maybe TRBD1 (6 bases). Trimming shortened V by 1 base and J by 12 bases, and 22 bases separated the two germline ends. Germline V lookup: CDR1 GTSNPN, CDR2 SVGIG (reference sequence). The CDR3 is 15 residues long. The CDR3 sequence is CAWSEDSRRKSGQFF. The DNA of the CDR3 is TGTGCCTGGAGTGAGGACAGCAGACGGAAAAGCGGGCAGTTCTTC. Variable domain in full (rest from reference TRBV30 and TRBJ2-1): SQTIHQWPATLVQPVGSPLSLECTVEGTSNPNLYWYRQAAGRGLQLLFYSVGIGQISSEVPQNLSASRPQDRQFILSSKKLLLSDSGFYLCAWSEDSRRKSGQFFGPGTRLTVL.

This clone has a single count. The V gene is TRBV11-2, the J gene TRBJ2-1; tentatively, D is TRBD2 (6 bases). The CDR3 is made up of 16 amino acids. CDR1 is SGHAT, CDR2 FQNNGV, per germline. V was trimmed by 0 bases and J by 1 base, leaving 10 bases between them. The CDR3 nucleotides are TGTGCCAGCAGCTTAGAATGGGGGGTGTCCTACAATGAGCAGTTCTTC. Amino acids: CASSLEWGVSYNEQFF.

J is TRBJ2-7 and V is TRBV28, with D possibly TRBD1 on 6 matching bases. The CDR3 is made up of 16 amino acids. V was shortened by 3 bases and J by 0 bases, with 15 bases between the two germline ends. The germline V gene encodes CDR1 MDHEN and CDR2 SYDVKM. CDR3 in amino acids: CASSFGGGVGSYEQYF. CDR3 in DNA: TGTGCCAGCAGTTTTGGGGGCGGTGTGGGCTCCTACGAGCAGTACTTC.